This T cell receptor (beta chain) was sequenced in a study of blood T cell repertoires in COVID-19. About the study: Samples came from the United States, Italy and Spain, spanning acute and convalescent COVID-19.

Germline loops: CDR1 ENHRY, CDR2 SYGVKD. This CDR3 comprises 14 residues. V dropped 2 bases and J dropped 8; count of bases not matched to a gene: 7. Clones were read by immunoSEQ multiplex PCR, and TCRdb kept only the in-frame ones, dropping some. The sample has 130,000 to 150,000 clones, roughly 82% seen once. This clone was observed a single time. This sequence originates from a human donor in a cohort sampled during active COVID-19. The rearrangement links TRBV10-3 to TRBJ1-1; TRBD1 matches 8 bases. The sequenced sample consisted of peripheral blood. The CDR3 bases are TGTGCCATCAGTGAGAAGACAGGGGTGATCGAAGCTTTCTTT. As protein: CAISEKTGVIEAFF.